The 4 T cell receptor beta chains below all came from one sample that was sequenced in a study of a mutant IDH1 vaccine in newly diagnosed glioma. Their antigens remain unidentified. Generated by immunoSEQ multiplex PCR, the TCRdb table keeps only in-frame clones and is missing some. The profile covers roughly 69,000 clones, with around 90% appearing a single time and about 2% taken by the ten largest. As to time point: week 35, safety follow-up. Each dose of the vaccine consisted of 300 ug of mutant IDH1 20-mer peptide, with topical imiquimod. Specimen: PBMCs, collected from a glioma patient whose treatment included an IDH1 peptide vaccine. These receptors were collected from a man aged 25-45 years with glioma.

The V call is TRBV27, the J call TRBJ2-7; 14 bases match TRBD2. V gave up 5 bases and J gave up 3 bases; unmatched junction bases: 3. This CDR3 contains 15 residues. CDR1 is MNHEY, CDR2 SMNVEV, per germline (reference sequence). CDR3 DNA: TGTGCCAGCAGTACAGGACTAGCGGGAGGCTACGAGCAGTACTTC. Its protein is CASSTGLAGGYEQYF.

J is TRBJ2-5 and V is TRBV2, with D unresolved. The CDR3 spans 12 residues. V shed 6 bases and J shed 3 bases, with 8 bases lying between them. Germline V gives CDR1 SNHLY, CDR2 FYNNEI. CDR3 residues: CASRWMKETQYF. Written as DNA, the CDR3 is TGTGCCAGCAGGTGGATGAAAGAGACCCAGTACTTC.

The chain employs TRBV6-6 and TRBJ1-4; D gene uncertain. Germline CDR1 reads MNHNY; CDR2 reads SVGAGI (reference sequence). V was cut by 0 bases and J by 6 bases, with 5 bases left in between. There are 13 residues in the CDR3. Here the CDR3 DNA reads TGTGCCAGCAGTTACTCCGGGTATGAAAAACTGTTTTTT. It yields the protein CASSYSGYEKLFF.

This chain joins TRBV6-6 and TRBJ2-7; D is possibly TRBD2 (5 bases). The CDR3 totals 16 residues. In germline, CDR1 is MNHNY, CDR2 SVGAGI (reference sequence). The V end lost 0 bases, the J end lost 2 bases, and 14 bases lay between the germline ends. This CDR3 is CASSYSPLASPYEQYF. CDR3 nucleotide sequence: TGTGCCAGCAGTTACTCCCCCCTAGCAAGTCCCTACGAGCAGTACTTC.